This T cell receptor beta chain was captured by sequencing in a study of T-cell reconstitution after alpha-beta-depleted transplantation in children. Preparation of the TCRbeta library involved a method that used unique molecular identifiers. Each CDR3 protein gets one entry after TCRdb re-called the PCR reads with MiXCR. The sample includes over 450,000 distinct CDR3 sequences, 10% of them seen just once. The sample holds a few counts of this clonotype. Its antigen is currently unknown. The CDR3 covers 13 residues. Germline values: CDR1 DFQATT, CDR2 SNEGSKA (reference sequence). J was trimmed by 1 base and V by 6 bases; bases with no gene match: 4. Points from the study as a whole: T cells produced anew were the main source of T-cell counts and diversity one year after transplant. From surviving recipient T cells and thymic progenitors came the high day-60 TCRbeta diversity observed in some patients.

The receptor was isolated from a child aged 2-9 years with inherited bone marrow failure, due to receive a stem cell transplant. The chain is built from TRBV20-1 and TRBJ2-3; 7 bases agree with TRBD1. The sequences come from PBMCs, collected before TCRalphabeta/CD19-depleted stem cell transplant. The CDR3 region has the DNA TGCAGTGCCGAGAGGGGGCGCACAGATACGCAGTATTTT. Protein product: CSAERGRTDTQYF.